Shown below are 20 T cell receptor beta chains from a single sample sequenced in a study of CXCR3-negative and CXCR3-positive naive CD8 T cells. General study findings and limits: TRB CDR3s were more hydrophobic in CXCR3-positive than in CXCR3-negative naive cells.

For these TCRs, the target antigens are not known. With UMI labels, 5' RACE was used to prepare the TRB cDNA libraries. With the 5' RACE reads reprocessed, TCRdb shows one record per CDR3 protein and no DNA. Its table records 6,400 or so distinct CDR3 sequences. The sequencing input was naive CXCR3+ CD8+ T cells from blood. The subset: CD45RO-CCR7+CD27+CD95- naive CD8+ T cells expressing CXCR3 (TNR3+). These receptors were obtained from a human donor in good health. Some clones in this sample may be carry-over from other donors' samples.

In terms of frequency, this clonotype is medium-sized (0.01 to 0.1%). The chain combines TRBV10-3 with TRBJ2-1. The CDR3 sequence is 13 residues long. The germline CDR1 and CDR2 sequences are ENHRY and SYGVKD. The CDR3 sequence is CAVYRSSYNEQFF.

The CDR3 reads CASSYMAGEGYTF. This chain joins TRBV6-5 and TRBJ1-2; checking the TCRdb D call of TRBD1 is not possible without DNA. The CDR3 is made up of 13 amino acids. Per the germline V gene, CDR1 is MNHEY and CDR2 is SVGAGI.

V gene TRBV11-2 combines with J gene TRBJ2-3; the TRBD2 assignment by TCRdb is unverifiable without DNA. Germline lookup yields CDR1 SGHAT and CDR2 FQNNGV. The CDR3 is 12 amino acids. CDR3 region: CASSEERETQYF. Supplemented by reference TRBV11-2 and TRBJ2-3, the full variable domain reads EAGVAQSPRYKIIEKRQSVAFWCNPISGHATLYWYQQILGQGPKLLIQFQNNGVVDDSQLPKDRFSAERLKGVDSTLKIQPAKLEDSAVYLCASSEERETQYFGPGTRLTVL.

The genes are TRBV11-3 and TRBJ1-1. Germline V lookup: CDR1 SGHNT, CDR2 YENEEA. The CDR3 has 15 residues. CDR3 in amino acids: CASSLDVRWNTEAFF. The full variable domain, in which reference TRBV11-3 and TRBJ1-1 provide the parts outside the CDR3, is EAGVVQSPRYKIIEKKQPVAFWCNPISGHNTLYWYLQNLGQGPELLIRYENEEAVDDSQLPKDRFSAERLKGVDSTLKIQPAELGDSAVYLCASSLDVRWNTEAFFGQGTRLTVV.

J is TRBJ2-7 and V is TRBV5-6. Per germline, CDR1 SGHDT and CDR2 YYEEEE. CDR3 length: 14 residues. The CDR3: CASSLDGNYYEQYF.

The chain couples TRBV6-5 to TRBJ2-5; no DNA is available, so the TRBD2 call from TCRdb remains unchecked. The CDR3 is 16 residues long. Germline-derived CDR1 and CDR2 are MNHEY and SVGAGI. CDR3 loop: CASSYRGLARAETQYF.

Its frequency marks this clonotype as medium-sized (0.01 to 0.1%). The chain combines TRBV24-1 with TRBJ2-7; the TRBD1 assignment by TCRdb is unverifiable without DNA. The germline V gene has CDR1 KGHDR and CDR2 SFDVKD. This CDR3 is built from 13 residues. The CDR3 here is CATSPGQGYEQYF.

By frequency, this clonotype registers medium-sized. The chain carries TRBV28 and TRBJ1-1; TCRdb lists TRBD1, though no DNA is available to test this call. Germline V gene data show CDR1 as MDHEN and CDR2 as SYDVKM. CDR3 size: 14 residues. The CDR3 protein is CASSLSGANTEAFF.

The gene calls are TRBV4-1 and TRBJ1-1. Per the germline V gene, CDR1 is MGHRA and CDR2 is YSYEKL. The CDR3 runs 14 residues. The CDR3 reads CASSQDLGSETAFF.

This chain links TRBV23-1 with TRBJ2-3; the D call from TCRdb, TRBD1, cannot be confirmed without DNA. TRBV23-1 is treated as an ORF (open reading frame) with a function not yet certain. CDR3 length: 17 amino acids. This chain's CDR3 is CASSQISWGQGTDTQYF.

By frequency, this clonotype is medium-sized (0.01 to 0.1%). V is TRBV29-1 and J is TRBJ2-7; the D call from TCRdb, TRBD1, cannot be confirmed without DNA. CDR1 SQVTM and CDR2 ANQGSEA come from the germline V gene. This CDR3 is built from 18 residues. This CDR3 reads CSVVSGEVPTPSPYEQYF.

The chain is built from TRBV29-1 and TRBJ1-2. The length of the CDR3 is 12 residues. CDR1 and CDR2 from the germline V gene are SQVTM and ANQGSEA. CDR3 sequence reads: CSVEEVVDGYTF.

By frequency, this clonotype registers medium-sized. The chain joins TRBV9 to TRBJ1-6; absent DNA, TCRdb's TRBD1 call cannot be checked. CDR1 is SGDLS, CDR2 YYNGEE, per germline. The CDR3 totals 16 residues. This chain's CDR3 is CASSPGTAGAESPLHF.

According to its frequency, this clonotype is medium-sized. The V and J genes are TRBV29-1 and TRBJ2-2. The CDR3 is 11 amino acids. CDR1 and CDR2 (germline): SQVTM, ANQGSEA. The CDR3 is CSAHSTGELFF.

This chain uses TRBV3-1 with TRBJ2-7; the D call of TRBD2 rests on TCRdb alone, since no DNA is present to check it. The CDR3 sequence is 16 residues long. Per germline, CDR1 LGHDT and CDR2 YNNKEL (reference sequence). The CDR3: CASSQSHGGRFYEQYF.

According to its frequency, this clonotype is medium-sized. V and J are TRBV29-1 and TRBJ2-7. The CDR3 has 14 amino acids. The germline CDR1 and CDR2 sequences are SQVTM and ANQGSEA. CDR3 loop: CSVDFHGDSYEQYF.

The chain carries TRBV13 and TRBJ2-7; TCRdb's D gene call, TRBD1, goes unchecked for lack of DNA. CDR1 and CDR2 from the germline V gene are PRHDT and FYEKMQ (reference sequence). The CDR3 totals 14 residues. The CDR3 here is CASSPGLRSYEQYF.

In terms of frequency, this clonotype is medium-sized (0.01 to 0.1%). The chain joins TRBV29-1 to TRBJ1-2; checking the TCRdb D call of TRBD1 is not possible without DNA. The germline gives CDR1 SQVTM, CDR2 ANQGSEA. The CDR3 contains 18 residues. The CDR3 sequence is CSVATAGEGAGANYGYTF.

The V call is TRBV3-1, the J call TRBJ1-1. Germline V gene data show CDR1 as LGHDT and CDR2 as YNNKEL (reference sequence). The CDR3 sequence is 16 residues long. The CDR3 reads CASSQVMYRMNTEAFF.

This clonotype shows up as medium-sized by frequency. The V call is TRBV6-5, the J call TRBJ2-2; the D gene TCRdb calls, TRBD1, cannot be checked with no DNA. CDR3 size: 15 residues. Germline-derived CDR1 and CDR2 are MNHEY and SVGAGI. This CDR3 reads CASRDGTGGTGELFF.